The next 18 T cell receptor beta chains were all read from a single sample in a study of control samples from healthy donors and cancer patients (dated by TCRdb to 2018 to 2020). Library method: the immunoSEQ multiplex PCR assay. As stored in TCRdb, this immuneACCESS dataset retains in-frame rearrangements with V and J assigned. A fraction of the clones does not appear; measured against another copy, unresolved V genes explain less than half of the discrepancy, and the remainder lacks a known reason. This sample comprises around 95,000 clones, over 75% of them detected only once. Jointly, the top ten make up 15% to 20% of the sample. The specimen was blood. The receptors were gathered from a woman aged 50 to 65 in good health.

V gene TRBV10-3 combines with J gene TRBJ2-3; D is perhaps TRBD2 (5 bases). V was pared by 5 bases and J by 5 bases, with 11 bases between. This CDR3 is 13 amino acids long. Germline V gene sequence: CDR1 ENHRY, CDR2 SYGVKD. The CDR3 protein is CAISRTERDTQYF. The CDR3 bases are TGTGCCATCAGTAGGACTGAGAGAGATACGCAGTATTTT.

This chain connects TRBV6-5 to TRBJ1-6; no clear D gene. The germline V gene encodes CDR1 MNHEY and CDR2 SVGAGI. This CDR3 region has 13 residues. Trimming took off 6 bases at V and 7 bases at J, with 10 bases between the two ends. CDR3 in DNA: TGTGCCAGCAGGACAACCTTAAATTCACCCCTCCACTTT. It yields the protein CASRTTLNSPLHF.

This clone was counted between two and nine times. V and J are TRBV7-9 and TRBJ1-5; unclear D gene. This CDR3 contains 13 residues. With 3 bases removed from V and 4 bases from J, the gap between germline ends came to 7 bases. Germline V gene lookup returns CDR1 SEHNR and CDR2 FQNEAQ (reference sequence). CDR3 in DNA: TGTGCCAGCAGCTTCGCGGGGAATCAGCCCCAGCATTTT. Encoded protein: CASSFAGNQPQHF.

The chain has TRBV7-2 and TRBJ1-6; the D gene is possibly TRBD1 (5 bases). Germline CDR1 is SGHTA and CDR2 is FQGNSA. Trimming removed 1 base from V and 9 bases from J, with 16 bases in between. The CDR3 runs to 16 residues. This CDR3 reads CASSLGWGVAISPLHF. The DNA of the CDR3 is TGTGCCAGCAGCTTAGGATGGGGGGTGGCCATTTCACCCCTCCACTTT.

This chain uses TRBV24-1 with TRBJ2-5; possible D gene TRBD1, 6 bases. V was trimmed by 2 bases and J by 1 base, leaving 19 bases between them. The length of the CDR3 is 18 residues. The V gene's germline CDR1 is KGHDR and CDR2 SFDVKD. CDR3 nucleotide sequence: TGTGCCACCAGTGATTCATATCTTGGTAGCAGGGGCCAAGAGACCCAGTACTTC. Amino acid sequence: CATSDSYLGSRGQETQYF.

The V gene is TRBV7-2, the J gene TRBJ2-2; 12 bases align to TRBD2. V lost 6 bases, J lost 7 bases, and 12 bases stayed unmatched. CDR1 is SGHTA and CDR2 is FQGNSA in the germline V gene. The CDR3 runs to 17 residues. As DNA, the CDR3 is TGTGCCAGCAGTATAGGACTAGCGGGGTTCTATGGCGGGGAGCTGTTTTTT. It specifies CASSIGLAGFYGGELFF.

The chain couples TRBV7-2 to TRBJ1-3; D is undetermined. The germline CDR1 and CDR2 sequences are SGHTA and FQGNSA. V was pared by 4 bases and J by 0 bases, with 4 bases between. CDR3 length: 13 amino acids. The CDR3 region is CASSSYSGNTIYF. CDR3 in DNA: TGTGCCAGCAGCTCCTACTCTGGAAACACCATATATTTT.

The rearrangement links TRBV5-4 to TRBJ2-1; D is unresolved. Deletions cut 5 bases from V and 6 bases from J, with 12 bases between. The CDR3 length is 13 residues. CDR1 is SGHNT and CDR2 is YYREEE in the germline V gene (reference sequence). This CDR3 is CASRYGITNEQFF. CDR3 sequence (DNA): TGTGCCAGCAGGTACGGAATCACCAATGAGCAGTTCTTC.

This clone was counted once. The rearrangement links TRBV24-1 to TRBJ2-1; D gene ambiguous. The CDR3 consists of 20 residues. Trimming took 3 bases from V and 8 from J, leaving 31 bases between them. Germline CDR1 KGHDR, CDR2 SFDVKD. CDR3 DNA: TGTGCCACCAGTGATCCCTCGGCGGTAGTGGGTTTAGCCGGATGGGATGAGCAGTTCTTC. It specifies CATSDPSAVVGLAGWDEQFF.

The chain recombines TRBV5-4 with TRBJ2-5, with TRBD2 matching over 14 bases. V dropped 3 bases and J dropped 2; count of bases not matched to a gene: 6. This CDR3 is 17 amino acids long. Germline CDR1 is SGHNT and CDR2 is YYREEE (reference sequence). The CDR3 loop reads CASSSGLAGVGQETQYF. The CDR3, as DNA: TGTGCCAGCAGCTCGGGACTAGCGGGAGTAGGGCAAGAGACCCAGTACTTC.

This chain uses TRBV19 with TRBJ1-3; possible D gene TRBD1, 5 bases. The germline V and J ends were trimmed by 3 bases and 3 bases, with 12 bases remaining between them. The CDR3 is 15 amino acids. CDR1 is LNHDA and CDR2 is SQIVND in the germline V gene (reference sequence). CDR3 sequence reads: CASSIGGQGGNTIYF. The CDR3 nucleotides read TGTGCCAGTAGTATCGGGGGTCAGGGTGGAAACACCATATATTTT.

The chain combines TRBV10-2 with TRBJ2-5, with D maybe TRBD1 (7 bases). V was clipped by 10 bases and J by 5 bases, with 17 bases between them. This CDR3 has 13 amino acids. Per germline, CDR1 WSHSY and CDR2 SAAADI. The CDR3 loop reads CATTGDFGETQYF. DNA for the CDR3: TGCGCCACCACAGGGGACTTTGGGGAGACCCAGTACTTC.

The V call is TRBV19, the J call TRBJ2-2, with 8 nucleotides matching TRBD2. Per germline, CDR1 LNHDA and CDR2 SQIVND (reference sequence). The CDR3 contains 17 residues. V lost 0 bases to trimming and J lost 3 bases; unmatched junction nucleotides: 6. The CDR3 DNA follows: TGTGCCAGTAGTATAGATCGCCTAGCGGGCGACACCGGGGAGCTGTTTTTT. It is translated as CASSIDRLAGDTGELFF.

The chain links TRBV29-1 to TRBJ1-1; D call uncertain. Germline V gene data show CDR1 as SQVTM and CDR2 as ANQGSEA. CDR3 size: 14 residues. V lost 3 bases, J lost 8 bases, and 19 bases lay in between. This CDR3 reads CSVEPTLRGSEAFF. The CDR3 coding sequence is TGCAGCGTTGAGCCCACACTTCGTGGCAGCGAAGCTTTCTTT.

This chain joins TRBV5-4 and TRBJ2-1; TRBD2 matches 7 bases. The CDR3 has 14 amino acids. From germline, CDR1 is SGHNT and CDR2 YYREEE (reference sequence). The V segment lost 4 bases and the J segment 4 bases; nucleotides outside the gene matches: 5. The CDR3 coding sequence is TGTGCCAGCAGCCCTCTGGGAGGGTACAATGAGCAGTTCTTC. This sequence encodes CASSPLGGYNEQFF.

The chain employs TRBV11-2 and TRBJ1-1; a possible D gene is TRBD1 (6 bases). The CDR3 is made up of 14 amino acids. Germline CDR1 SGHAT, CDR2 FQNNGV. Trimming pared 2 bases from V and 9 bases from J, leaving 16 bases between. The CDR3 coding sequence is TGTGCCAGCAGCTTACAGCGGTCCAGGGGTCAAGCTTTCTTT. Translating it yields CASSLQRSRGQAFF.

The sample holds one count of this clone. The V and J genes are TRBV29-1 and TRBJ1-1; possibly TRBD1 for D (6 bases). Trimming shortened V by 3 bases and J by 2 bases, and 13 bases separated the two germline ends. The CDR3 consists of 14 residues. Germline CDR1 reads SQVTM; CDR2 reads ANQGSEA. The chain's CDR3 is CSVDSDGGNTEAFF. The DNA of the CDR3 is TGCAGCGTTGATTCGGACGGGGGCAACACTGAAGCTTTCTTT.

The chain couples TRBV7-6 to TRBJ2-5; D is undetermined. This CDR3 comprises 13 residues. Per germline, CDR1 SGHVS and CDR2 FNYEAQ. Trimming took off 1 base at V and 2 bases at J, with 5 bases between the two ends. CDR3 sequence reads: CASSLEWQETQYF. In DNA, the CDR3 is TGTGCCAGCAGCTTAGAGTGGCAAGAGACCCAGTACTTC.